The following is a T cell receptor (beta chain) sequence with its context. The antigen is not known. A second PCR of 7 to 11 cycles used a sample-barcoded 5' primer and a J-beta primer mix. Each CDR3 protein gets one entry after TCRdb re-called the 5' RACE reads with MiXCR. The data hold about 1 million distinct CDR3 sequences, with 45% observed a single time. V lost 0 bases to trimming and J lost 5 bases, with 14 bases between them. Germline V gene lookup returns CDR1 DFQATT and CDR2 SNEGSKA (reference sequence). CDR3 length equals 15 residues. This sample was included in a study of blood T cells in healthy people across ages. Findings and caveats of the study: The study found more naive CD4+ cells and higher diversity in long-lived than aged donors. Age advanced and TCR beta diversity per million T cells fell, roughly linearly.

V is TRBV20-1 and J is TRBJ2-1; D not certain. What was sequenced was blood. This clonotype originated in a woman aged 55-70 years in good health. The CDR3 DNA sequence: TGCAGTGCTAGAGATCAGAATAGAGTCGACAATGAGCAGTTCTTC. Its protein is CSARDQNRVDNEQFF.